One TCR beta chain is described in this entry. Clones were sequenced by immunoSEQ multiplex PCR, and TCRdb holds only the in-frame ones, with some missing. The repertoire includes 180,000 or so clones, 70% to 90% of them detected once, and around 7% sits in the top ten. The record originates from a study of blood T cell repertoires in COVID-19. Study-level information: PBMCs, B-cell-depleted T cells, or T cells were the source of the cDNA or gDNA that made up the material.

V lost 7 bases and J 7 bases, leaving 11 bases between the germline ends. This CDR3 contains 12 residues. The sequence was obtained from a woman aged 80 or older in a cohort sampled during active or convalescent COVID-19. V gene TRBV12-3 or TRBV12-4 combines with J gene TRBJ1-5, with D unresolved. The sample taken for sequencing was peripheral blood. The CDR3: CASKDSAQPQHF. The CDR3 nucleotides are TGTGCCAGCAAAGATAGCGCCCAGCCCCAGCATTTT.